This TCR beta chain was identified during a study of CD8+CD57+ T cells in acquired aplastic anemia. In the study overall: Yields of DNA that came from sorted CD4+ and CD8+ cells averaged about 3 ug.

This clonotype was recorded many times. The antigen is unknown. CDR3 and TCR beta VDJ profiling relied on genomic DNA as the template. TCRdb re-derived calls from the reads in MiXCR, one entry per CDR3 protein. The top ten clones hold 0.75% to 0.95% of a sample with around 500,000 distinct CDR3 sequences, approximately 32% of them seen once. Selection for sequencing was limited to patients who had shown CD8+CD57+ cell expansion by flow cytometry. The diagnosis in all patients was severe acquired aplastic anemia. Study findings and constraints: Patients and controls were found to share 25 to 35 CD8+ CDR3 sequences. Patients and healthy controls showed no significant CD8+ Simpson's diversity difference.

The CDR3 has 15 amino acids. The J segment lost 5 bases and the V segment lost 5 bases, leaving 9 bases of the junction unmatched. The rearrangement links TRBV12-3 or TRBV12-4 to TRBJ1-2; TRBD1 matches at 9 bases. This TCR derives from a human donor with aplastic anemia. Sequencing was performed on sorted CD4+, CD8+, or CD8+CD57+ T cells (not recorded which) from PBMCs. CDR3 sequence (DNA): TGTGCCAGCAGTATAGACAGGGGGATCGGGTATGGCTACACCTTC. Translation: CASSIDRGIGYGYTF.